The table lists the clone carrying this T cell receptor (beta chain) with a count of one. Antigen unknown. The data are from a study of vaccination and CD4 T cells after COVID-19. The CDR3 runs to 17 residues. Trimming shortened V by 5 bases and J by 0 bases, and 19 bases separated the two germline ends. Germline CDR1 reads SGHDN; CDR2 reads FVKESK. The Oncomine TCR Beta short-read assay sequenced DNA from cultured CD4+ T cells. From cultured CD4+ T cells, genomic DNA was extracted. MiXCR, applied by TCRdb to the PCR reads, yields one record per CDR3 protein. Counted here are about 18,000 distinct CDR3 sequences, approximately 50% occurring once; the ten biggest clones make up approximately 13%. Stated treatment: approximately 9-day PBMC culture with coronavirus spike peptide pools or control peptides (ViraFEST assay).

Sequencing input: CD4+ T cells from blood, cultured in vitro. The gene calls are TRBV14 and TRBJ1-1; the D is unclear. The receptor comes from a human donor who had recovered from COVID-19. CDR3 bases: TGTGCCAGCAGCGCCCGACATGGACTAACGGTGAACACTGAAGCTTTCTTT. This codes for CASSARHGLTVNTEAFF.